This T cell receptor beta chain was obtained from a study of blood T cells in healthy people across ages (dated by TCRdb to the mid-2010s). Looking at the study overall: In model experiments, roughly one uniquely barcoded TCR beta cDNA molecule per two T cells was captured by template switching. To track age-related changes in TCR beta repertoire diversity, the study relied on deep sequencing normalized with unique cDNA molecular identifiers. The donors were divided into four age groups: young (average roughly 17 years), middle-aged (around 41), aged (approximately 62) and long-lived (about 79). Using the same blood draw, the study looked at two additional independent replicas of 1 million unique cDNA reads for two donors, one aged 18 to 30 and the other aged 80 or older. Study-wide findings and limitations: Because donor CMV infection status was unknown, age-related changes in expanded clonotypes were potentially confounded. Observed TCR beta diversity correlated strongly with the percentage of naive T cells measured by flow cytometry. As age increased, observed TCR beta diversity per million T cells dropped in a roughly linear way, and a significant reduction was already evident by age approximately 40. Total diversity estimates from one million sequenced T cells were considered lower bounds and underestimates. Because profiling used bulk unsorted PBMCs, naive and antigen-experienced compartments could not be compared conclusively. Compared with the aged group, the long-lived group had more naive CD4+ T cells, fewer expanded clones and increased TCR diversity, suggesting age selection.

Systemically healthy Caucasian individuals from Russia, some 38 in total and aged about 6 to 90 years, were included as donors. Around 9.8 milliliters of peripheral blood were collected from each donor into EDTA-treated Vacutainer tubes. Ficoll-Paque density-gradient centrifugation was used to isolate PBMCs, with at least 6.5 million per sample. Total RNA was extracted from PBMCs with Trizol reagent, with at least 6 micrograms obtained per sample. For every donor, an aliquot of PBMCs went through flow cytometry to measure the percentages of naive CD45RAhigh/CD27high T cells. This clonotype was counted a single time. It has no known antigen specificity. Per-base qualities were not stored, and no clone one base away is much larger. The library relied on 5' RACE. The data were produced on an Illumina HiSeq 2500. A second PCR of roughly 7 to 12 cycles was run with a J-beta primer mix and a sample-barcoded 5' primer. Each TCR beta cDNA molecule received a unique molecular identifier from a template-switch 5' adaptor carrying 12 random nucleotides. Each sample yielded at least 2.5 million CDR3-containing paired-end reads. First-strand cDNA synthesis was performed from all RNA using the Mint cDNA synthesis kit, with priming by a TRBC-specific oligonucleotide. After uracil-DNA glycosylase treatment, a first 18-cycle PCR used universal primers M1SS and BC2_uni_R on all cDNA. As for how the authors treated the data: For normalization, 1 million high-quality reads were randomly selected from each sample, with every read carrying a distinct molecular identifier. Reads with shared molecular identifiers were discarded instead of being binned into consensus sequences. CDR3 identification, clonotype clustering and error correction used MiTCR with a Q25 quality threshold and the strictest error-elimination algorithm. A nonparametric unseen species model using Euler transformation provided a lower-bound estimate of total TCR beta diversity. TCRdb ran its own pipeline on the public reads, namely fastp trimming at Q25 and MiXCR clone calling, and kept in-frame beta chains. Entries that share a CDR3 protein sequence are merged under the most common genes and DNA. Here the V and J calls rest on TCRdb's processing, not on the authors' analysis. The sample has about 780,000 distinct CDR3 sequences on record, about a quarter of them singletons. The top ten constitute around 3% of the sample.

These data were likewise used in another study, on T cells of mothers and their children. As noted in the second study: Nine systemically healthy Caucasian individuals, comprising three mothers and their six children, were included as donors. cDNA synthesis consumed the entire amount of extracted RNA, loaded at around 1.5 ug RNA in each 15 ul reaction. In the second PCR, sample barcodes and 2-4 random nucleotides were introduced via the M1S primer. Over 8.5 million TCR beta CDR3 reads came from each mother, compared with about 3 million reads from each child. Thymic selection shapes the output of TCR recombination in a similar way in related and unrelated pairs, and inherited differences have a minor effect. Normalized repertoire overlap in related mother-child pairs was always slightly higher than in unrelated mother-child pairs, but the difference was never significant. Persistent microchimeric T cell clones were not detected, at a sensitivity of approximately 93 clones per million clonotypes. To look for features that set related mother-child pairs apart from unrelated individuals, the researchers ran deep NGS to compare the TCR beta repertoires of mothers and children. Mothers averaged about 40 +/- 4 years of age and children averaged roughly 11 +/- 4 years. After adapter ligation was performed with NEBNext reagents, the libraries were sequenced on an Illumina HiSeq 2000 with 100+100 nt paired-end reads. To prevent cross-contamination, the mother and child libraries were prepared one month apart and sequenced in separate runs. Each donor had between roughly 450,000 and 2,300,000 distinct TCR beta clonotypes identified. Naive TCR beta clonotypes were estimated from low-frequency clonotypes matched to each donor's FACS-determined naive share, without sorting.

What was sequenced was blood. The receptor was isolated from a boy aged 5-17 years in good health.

The nucleotide sequence reads as follows: TGTGCCAGCTCACCACCGGCAGGGGGAAGGCTCCAAGAGACCCAGTACTTC. Translated, this gives CASSPPAGGRLQETQYF. Here the chain combines TRBV18 and TRBJ2-5, and TRBD1 matches 7 of the central bases. Looking up the germline V gene yields CDR1 KGHSH and CDR2 LQKENI. From the cysteine up to the phenylalanine, the CDR3 has a length of 17 residues. Kept here is only the CDR3 DNA, which spans 51 bases and is read in frame from base 1. V ends up 0 bases short and J 1 base short, with an unmatched junction base count of 8. This CDR3, with the reference TRBV18 and TRBJ2-5 proteins standing in past its ends, gives the full variable domain NAGVMQNPRHLVRRRGQEARLRCSPMKGHSHVYWYRQLPEEGLKFMVYLQKENIIDESGMPKERFSAEFPKEGPSILRIQQVVRGDSAAYFCASSPPAGGRLQETQYFGPGTRLLVL.